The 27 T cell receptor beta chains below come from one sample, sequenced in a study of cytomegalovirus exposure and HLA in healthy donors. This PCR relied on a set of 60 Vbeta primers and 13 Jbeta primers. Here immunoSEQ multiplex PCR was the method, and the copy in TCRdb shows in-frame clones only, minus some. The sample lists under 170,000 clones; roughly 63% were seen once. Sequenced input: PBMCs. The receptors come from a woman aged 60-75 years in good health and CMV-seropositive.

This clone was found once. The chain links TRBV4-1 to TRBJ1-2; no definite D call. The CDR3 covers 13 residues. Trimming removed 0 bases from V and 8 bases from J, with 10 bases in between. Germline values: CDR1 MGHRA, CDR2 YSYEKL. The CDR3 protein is CASSQEGGGGYTF. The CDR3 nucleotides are TGCGCCAGCAGCCAAGAAGGAGGTGGGGGCTACACCTTC.

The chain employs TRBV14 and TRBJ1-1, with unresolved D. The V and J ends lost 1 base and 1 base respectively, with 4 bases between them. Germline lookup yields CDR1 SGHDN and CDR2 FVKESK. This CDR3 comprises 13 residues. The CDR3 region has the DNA TGTGCCAGCAGCCAAGGGAGGAACACTGAAGCTTTCTTT. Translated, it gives CASSQGRNTEAFF.

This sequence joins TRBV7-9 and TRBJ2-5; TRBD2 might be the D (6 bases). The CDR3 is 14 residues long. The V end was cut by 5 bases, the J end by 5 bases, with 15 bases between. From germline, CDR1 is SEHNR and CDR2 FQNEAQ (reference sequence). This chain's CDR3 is CASSGGSFGETQYF. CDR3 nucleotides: TGTGCCAGCAGCGGGGGGTCCTTCGGGGAGACCCAGTACTTC.

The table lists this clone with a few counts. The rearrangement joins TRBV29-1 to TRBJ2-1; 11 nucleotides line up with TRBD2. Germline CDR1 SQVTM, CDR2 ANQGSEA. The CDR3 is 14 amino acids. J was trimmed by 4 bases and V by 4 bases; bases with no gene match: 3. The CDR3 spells CSVAGLAGYNEQFF. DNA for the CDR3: TGCAGCGTTGCAGGACTAGCGGGTTACAATGAGCAGTTCTTC.

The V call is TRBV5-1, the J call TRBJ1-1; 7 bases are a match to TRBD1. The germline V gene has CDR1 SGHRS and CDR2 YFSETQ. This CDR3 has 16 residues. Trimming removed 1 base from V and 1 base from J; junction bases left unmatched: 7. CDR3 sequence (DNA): TGCGCCAGCAGCTTGTCCCCAGGGGGTACGAACACTGAAGCTTTCTTT. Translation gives CASSLSPGGTNTEAFF. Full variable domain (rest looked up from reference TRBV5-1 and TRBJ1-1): KAGVTQTPRYLIKTRGQQVTLSCSPISGHRSVSWYQQTPGQGLQFLFEYFSETQRNKGNFPGRFSGRQFSNSRSEMNVSTLELGDSALYLCASSLSPGGTNTEAFFGQGTRLTVV.

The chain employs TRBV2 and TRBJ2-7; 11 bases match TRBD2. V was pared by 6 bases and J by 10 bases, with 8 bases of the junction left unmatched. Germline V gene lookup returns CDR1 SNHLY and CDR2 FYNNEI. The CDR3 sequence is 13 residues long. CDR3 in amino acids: CASSPTSGSPQYF. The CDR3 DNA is TGTGCCAGCAGCCCTACTAGCGGGAGCCCACAGTACTTC.

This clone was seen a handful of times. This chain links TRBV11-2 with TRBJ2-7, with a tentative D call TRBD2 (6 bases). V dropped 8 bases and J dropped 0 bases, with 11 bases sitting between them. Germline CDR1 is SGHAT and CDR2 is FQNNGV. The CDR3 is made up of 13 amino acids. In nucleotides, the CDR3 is TGTGCCAGCCAGAGGACTACCTCCTACGAGCAGTACTTC. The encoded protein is CASQRTTSYEQYF.

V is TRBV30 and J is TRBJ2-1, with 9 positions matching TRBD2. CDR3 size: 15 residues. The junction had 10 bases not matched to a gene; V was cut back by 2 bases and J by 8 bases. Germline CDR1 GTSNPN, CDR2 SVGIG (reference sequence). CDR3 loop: CAWSLSGRFSDEQFF. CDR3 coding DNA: TGTGCCTGGAGTTTAAGCGGGAGGTTTAGCGATGAGCAGTTCTTC.

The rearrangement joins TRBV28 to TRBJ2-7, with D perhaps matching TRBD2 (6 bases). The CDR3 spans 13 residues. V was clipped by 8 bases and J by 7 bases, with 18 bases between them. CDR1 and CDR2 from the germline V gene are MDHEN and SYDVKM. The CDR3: CASLGLIRGEQYF. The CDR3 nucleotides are TGTGCCAGCCTAGGACTAATCCGGGGGGAGCAGTACTTC.

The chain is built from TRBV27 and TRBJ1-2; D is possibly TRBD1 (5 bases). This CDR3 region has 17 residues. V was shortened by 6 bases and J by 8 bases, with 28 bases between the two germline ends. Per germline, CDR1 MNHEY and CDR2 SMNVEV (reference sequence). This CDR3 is CASRPVAWNTGQGGYTF. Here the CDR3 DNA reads TGTGCCAGCAGACCCGTCGCATGGAACACAGGTCAGGGCGGCTACACCTTC.

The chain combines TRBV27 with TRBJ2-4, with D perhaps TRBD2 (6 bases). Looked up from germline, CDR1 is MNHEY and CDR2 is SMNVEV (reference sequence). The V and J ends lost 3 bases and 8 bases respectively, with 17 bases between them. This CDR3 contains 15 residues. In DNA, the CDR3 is TGTGCCAGCAGTTTTGGCGGGACCACTAGAGACATTCAGTACTTC. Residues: CASSFGGTTRDIQYF.

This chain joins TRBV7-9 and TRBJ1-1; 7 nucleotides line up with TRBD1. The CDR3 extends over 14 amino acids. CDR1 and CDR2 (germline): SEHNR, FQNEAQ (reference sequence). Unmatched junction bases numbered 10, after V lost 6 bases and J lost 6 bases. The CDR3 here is CASSYVQGTAEAFF. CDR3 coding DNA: TGTGCCAGCAGTTACGTACAGGGGACGGCTGAAGCTTTCTTT.

CDR3 sequence: CASSLAENRATHYGYTF. The CDR3, as DNA: TGTGCCAGCAGCTTGGCCGAAAACAGGGCCACTCACTATGGCTACACCTTC. The chain links TRBV5-6 to TRBJ1-2; perhaps TRBD1 as D (6 bases). V gave up 0 bases and J gave up 3 bases, with 18 bases separating them. The CDR3 extends over 17 amino acids. Per the germline V gene, CDR1 is SGHDT and CDR2 is YYEEEE.

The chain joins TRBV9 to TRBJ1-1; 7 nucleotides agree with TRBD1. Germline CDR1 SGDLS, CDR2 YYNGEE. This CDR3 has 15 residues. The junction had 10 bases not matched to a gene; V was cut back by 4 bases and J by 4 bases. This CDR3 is CASSISDRRSTEAFF. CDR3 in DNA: TGTGCCAGCAGCATATCGGACAGGAGAAGCACTGAAGCTTTCTTT.

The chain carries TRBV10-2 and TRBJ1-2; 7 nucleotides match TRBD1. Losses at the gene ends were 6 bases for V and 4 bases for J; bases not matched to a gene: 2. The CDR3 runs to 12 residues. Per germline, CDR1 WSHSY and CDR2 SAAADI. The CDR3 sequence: CASRRDSYGYTF. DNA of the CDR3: TGCGCCAGCAGAAGGGACAGCTATGGCTACACCTTC.

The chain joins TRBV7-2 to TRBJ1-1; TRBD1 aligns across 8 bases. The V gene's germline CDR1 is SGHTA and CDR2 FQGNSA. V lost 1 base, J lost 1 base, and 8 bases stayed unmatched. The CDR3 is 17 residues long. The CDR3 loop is CASSLDGQGAWNTEAFF. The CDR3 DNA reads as TGTGCCAGCAGCTTAGATGGGCAGGGGGCGTGGAACACTGAAGCTTTCTTT.

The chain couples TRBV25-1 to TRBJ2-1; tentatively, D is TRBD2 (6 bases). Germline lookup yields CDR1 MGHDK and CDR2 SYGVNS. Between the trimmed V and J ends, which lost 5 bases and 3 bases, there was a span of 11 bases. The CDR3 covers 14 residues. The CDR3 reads CASSPGVLYNEQFF. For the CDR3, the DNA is TGTGCCAGCAGTCCGGGGGTCCTCTACAATGAGCAGTTCTTC.

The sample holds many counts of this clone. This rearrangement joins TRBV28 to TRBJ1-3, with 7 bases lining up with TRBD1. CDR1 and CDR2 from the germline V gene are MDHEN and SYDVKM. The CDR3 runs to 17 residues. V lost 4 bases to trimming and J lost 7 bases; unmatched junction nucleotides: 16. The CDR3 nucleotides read TGTGCCAGCAGTTCGCACTGGGGACAGCCCCAACGTAACACCATATATTTT. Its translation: CASSSHWGQPQRNTIYF.

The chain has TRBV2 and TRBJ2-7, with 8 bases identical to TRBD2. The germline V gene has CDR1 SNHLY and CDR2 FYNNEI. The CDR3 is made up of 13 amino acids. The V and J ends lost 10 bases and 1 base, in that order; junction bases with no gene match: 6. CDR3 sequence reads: CATGRGQSYEQYF. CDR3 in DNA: TGTGCCACCGGGAGGGGCCAGTCCTACGAGCAGTACTTC.

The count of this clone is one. CDR3 sequence (DNA): TGTGCCAGCAGCTTTAGCGTCCGCAATGAGCAGTTCTTC. Protein product: CASSFSVRNEQFF. The chain employs TRBV7-6 and TRBJ2-1; the D gene is possibly TRBD2 (5 bases). The germline CDR1 and CDR2 sequences are SGHVS and FNYEAQ. This CDR3 is built from 13 residues. V was trimmed by 3 bases and J by 6 bases, leaving 9 bases between them.

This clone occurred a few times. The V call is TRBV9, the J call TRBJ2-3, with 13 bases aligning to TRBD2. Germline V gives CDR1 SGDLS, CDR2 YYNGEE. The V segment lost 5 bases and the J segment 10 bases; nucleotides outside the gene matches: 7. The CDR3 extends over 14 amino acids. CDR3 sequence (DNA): TGTGCCAGCAGTCCTACTAGCGGGAGGGCCGCGCAGTATTTT. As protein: CASSPTSGRAAQYF.

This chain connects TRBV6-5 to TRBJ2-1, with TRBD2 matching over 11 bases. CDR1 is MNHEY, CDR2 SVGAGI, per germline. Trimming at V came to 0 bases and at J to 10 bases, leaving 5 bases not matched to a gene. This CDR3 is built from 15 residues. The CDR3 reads CASSYSASGRNEQFF. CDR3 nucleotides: TGTGCCAGCAGTTACTCGGCTAGCGGGAGGAACGAGCAGTTCTTC.

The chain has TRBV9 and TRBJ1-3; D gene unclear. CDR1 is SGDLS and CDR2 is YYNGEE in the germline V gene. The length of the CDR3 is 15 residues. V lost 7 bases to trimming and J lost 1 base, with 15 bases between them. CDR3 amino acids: CASGPERDSGNTIYF. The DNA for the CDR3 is TGTGCCAGCGGCCCTGAGCGGGATTCTGGAAACACCATATATTTT.

The CDR3 here is CASSIPGGGYEQYF. CDR3 sequence (DNA): TGTGCCAGTAGTATCCCGGGCGGAGGCTACGAGCAGTACTTC. This chain links TRBV19 with TRBJ2-7; D might be TRBD2 (5 bases). With 3 bases removed from V and 3 bases from J, the gap between germline ends came to 12 bases. The CDR3 is 14 residues long. Germline CDR1 and CDR2: LNHDA and SQIVND (reference sequence).

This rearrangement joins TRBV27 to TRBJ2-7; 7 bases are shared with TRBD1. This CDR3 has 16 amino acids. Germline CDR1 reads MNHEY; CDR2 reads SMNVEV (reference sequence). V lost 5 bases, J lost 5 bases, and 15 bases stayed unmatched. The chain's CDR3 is CASSRFSTGFVHEQYF. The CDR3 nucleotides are TGTGCCAGCAGTAGGTTCTCGACAGGGTTTGTCCACGAGCAGTACTTC.

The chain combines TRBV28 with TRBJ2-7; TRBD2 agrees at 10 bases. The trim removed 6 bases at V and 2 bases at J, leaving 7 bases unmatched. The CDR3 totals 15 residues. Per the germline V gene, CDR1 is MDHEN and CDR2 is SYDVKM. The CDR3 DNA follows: TGTGCCAGCAGGACCGTAGCGGGAGGAACCTACGAGCAGTACTTC. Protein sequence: CASRTVAGGTYEQYF.

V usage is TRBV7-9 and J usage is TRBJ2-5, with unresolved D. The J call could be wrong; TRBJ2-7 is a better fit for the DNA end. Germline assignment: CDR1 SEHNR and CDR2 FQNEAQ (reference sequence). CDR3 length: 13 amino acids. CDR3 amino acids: CASSLVPTYEQYF. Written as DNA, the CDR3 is TGTGCCAGCAGCTTAGTCCCCACCTACGAGCAGTACTTC.